This T cell receptor (beta chain) was sequenced during a study of T cells in Graves' hyperthyroidism and ophthalmopathy. CDR1 and CDR2 from the germline V gene are MNHEY and SVGEGT. V was shortened by 5 bases and J by 0 bases, with 8 bases between the two germline ends. The CDR3 length is 13 residues. At first hyperthyroidism diagnosis, before any ophthalmopathy symptoms, the blood sample was collected. RNA transcripts were the template for amplifying TCR beta CDR3 regions. The HTBI set primed first-round TCR CDR3 RT-PCR. Using its own MiXCR run on the multiplex PCR reads, TCRdb lists one record per CDR3 protein. Among some 380,000 distinct CDR3 sequences listed, roughly 14% were seen once. A few counts support this clonotype.

This chain connects TRBV6-2 or TRBV6-3 to TRBJ2-7; D possibly corresponds to TRBD1 (5 bases). The receptor was derived from a man aged 30 to 45 with Graves' hyperthyroidism that later progressed to Graves' ophthalmopathy. Input material: blood. In DNA form, the CDR3 reads TGTGCCAGCAGTGTGACAGCCTCCTACGAGCAGTACTTC. Its translation: CASSVTASYEQYF.